A single sample gave rise to the 30 T cell receptor beta chains below, sequenced in a study of OX40 agonist ivuxolimab in advanced cancers. Method: immunoSEQ multiplex PCR; TCRdb's copy keeps in-frame clones and lacks some. There are roughly 76,000 clones in the sample; 80% to 90% occur only once, and 4.1% lies in the top ten. The input for sequencing was CD4+ or CD8+ T cells sorted from blood, taken in a trial of the OX40 agonist ivuxolimab. The receptors originated from an adult with an advanced solid tumor such as melanoma, head and neck, liver or kidney cancer.

This chain joins TRBV7-8 and TRBJ2-7; TRBD1 matches 9 bases. The CDR3 has 14 amino acids. V was pared by 3 bases and J by 6 bases, with 6 bases of the junction left unmatched. From germline, CDR1 is SGHVS and CDR2 FQNEAQ. The CDR3 region is CASSLGQGGGEQYF. The DNA of the CDR3 is TGTGCCAGCAGCTTGGGACAGGGAGGAGGCGAGCAGTACTTC.

The V call is TRBV5-4, the J call TRBJ2-2; 11 nucleotides line up with TRBD2. Germline loops: CDR1 SGHNT, CDR2 YYREEE (reference sequence). J was trimmed by 3 bases and V by 2 bases; bases with no gene match: 3. The CDR3 extends over 16 amino acids. CDR3 DNA sequence: TGTGCCAGCAGCTTCCCTAGCGGGGGGCACACCGGGGAGCTGTTTTTT. Its translation is CASSFPSGGHTGELFF.

The rearrangement links TRBV5-4 to TRBJ2-2; D is unresolved. The CDR3 extends over 16 amino acids. Trimming pared 5 bases from V and 1 base from J, leaving 15 bases between. The V gene's germline CDR1 is SGHNT and CDR2 YYREEE (reference sequence). The CDR3 protein is CASSLDLRLNTGELFF. The CDR3 coding sequence is TGTGCCAGCAGTCTCGACTTGAGGCTGAACACCGGGGAGCTGTTTTTT.

This clone was observed once. One junction end disagrees with the germline gene, perhaps due to a read error. The sample has other DNA sequences that encode this CDR3 too. The CDR3 DNA sequence: TGTGCCAGCAGCTTAGGCCGAACAATTTGGGGAACTTTCTTC. Its translation is CASSLGRTIWGTFF. V and J are TRBV13 and TRBJ1-1; D is ambiguous. Germline CDR1 PRHDT, CDR2 FYEKMQ (reference sequence). The CDR3 runs to 14 residues.

V and J are TRBV10-3 and TRBJ2-1; either TRBD1 or TRBD2 may fit D (5 bases each). Between the trimmed V and J ends, which lost 4 bases and 15 bases, there was a span of 13 bases. This CDR3 spans 11 amino acids. From germline, CDR1 is ENHRY and CDR2 SYGVKD. The CDR3 sequence: CAISVGTARFF. The CDR3 DNA is TGTGCCATCAGTGTTGGGACCGCGAGGTTCTTC.

The chain is built from TRBV27 and TRBJ1-4; 10 nucleotides line up with TRBD1. Per the germline V gene, CDR1 is MNHEY and CDR2 is SMNVEV (reference sequence). V lost 6 bases and J lost 6; bases outside the gene matches: 4. CDR3 length equals 14 residues. This CDR3 reads CASSPTGGYEKLFF. The CDR3 bases are TGTGCCAGCAGCCCGACAGGGGGCTATGAAAAACTGTTTTTT.

In this sample, this clone turned up a few times. The chain employs TRBV9 and TRBJ2-3; a weak D match, TRBD2 (5 bases). The CDR3 contains 16 residues. CDR1 is SGDLS, CDR2 YYNGEE, per germline. V was clipped by 4 bases and J by 3 bases, with 18 bases between them. The chain's CDR3 is CASSKGPPLATDTQYF. DNA of the CDR3: TGTGCCAGCAGCAAAGGACCACCTCTAGCAACAGATACGCAGTATTTT.

The gene calls are TRBV27 and TRBJ2-7; D gene unclear. V shed 8 bases and J shed 3 bases, with 14 bases lying between them. The CDR3 totals 13 residues. Per germline, CDR1 MNHEY and CDR2 SMNVEV (reference sequence). In DNA, the CDR3 is TGTGCCAGCGCTAGGCCGCCGATCTACGAGCAGTACTTC. Protein: CASARPPIYEQYF.

The chain has TRBV5-1 and TRBJ2-3; a possible D gene is TRBD1 (6 bases). Trimming left V 0 bases short and J 5 bases short, with 16 bases between. The CDR3 contains 16 residues. Germline V gene lookup returns CDR1 SGHRS and CDR2 YFSETQ. This CDR3 is CASSLVGGTSGDTQYF. The CDR3 bases are TGCGCCAGCAGCTTGGTAGGGGGTACTAGTGGAGATACGCAGTATTTT.

The chain links TRBV7-2 to TRBJ2-7; TRBD1 matches at 7 bases. This CDR3 is 13 amino acids long. V trimming: 6 bases; J trimming: 4 bases; junction bases outside the gene matches: 6. Germline V gives CDR1 SGHTA, CDR2 FQGNSA. The CDR3 spells CASRDRRQYEQYF. CDR3 DNA: TGTGCCAGCAGGGACAGGCGACAGTACGAGCAGTACTTC.

V and J are TRBV5-8 and TRBJ2-2; D gene uncertain. This CDR3 region has 13 residues. Germline CDR1 SGHTS, CDR2 YDEGEE. V lost 4 bases, J lost 4 bases, and 8 bases lay in between. The CDR3 spells CASSGWGTGELFF. For the CDR3, the DNA is TGTGCCAGCAGCGGTTGGGGCACCGGGGAGCTGTTTTTT.

The genes are TRBV5-1 and TRBJ2-7; 7 bases match TRBD1. J lost 9 bases, V lost 0 bases, and 12 bases had no gene match. Looked up from germline, CDR1 is SGHRS and CDR2 is YFSETQ. This CDR3 has 15 residues. The CDR3 is CASSLEGQPSFRQYF. Written as DNA, the CDR3 is TGCGCCAGCAGCTTGGAGGGACAGCCCTCTTTTCGGCAGTACTTC.

The V call is TRBV6-5, the J call TRBJ1-4; D may be TRBD1 (5 bases). CDR1 MNHEY and CDR2 SVGAGI come from the germline V gene. Deletions cut 4 bases from V and 11 bases from J, with 17 bases between. The CDR3 runs 14 residues. The CDR3 here is CASSFNGREGKLFF. As DNA, the CDR3 is TGTGCCAGCAGTTTTAATGGCAGGGAGGGGAAACTGTTTTTT.

The chain couples TRBV19 to TRBJ1-4, with D uncertain. The germline CDR1 and CDR2 sequences are LNHDA and SQIVND (reference sequence). The CDR3 totals 13 residues. The ends were cut back, 0 bases at V and 6 bases at J, with 5 bases in the middle. CDR3 residues: CASSIEGYEKLFF. In DNA, the CDR3 is TGTGCCAGTAGTATAGAGGGCTATGAAAAACTGTTTTTT.

CDR3 in DNA: TGCGCCAACACGCGACAGGCTAGCACAGATACGCAGTATTTT. Its protein product is CANTRQASTDTQYF. J is TRBJ2-3 and V is TRBV5-1; D possibly corresponds to TRBD1 (6 bases). Trimming shortened V by 9 bases and J by 0 bases, and 14 bases separated the two germline ends. Germline V gene data show CDR1 as SGHRS and CDR2 as YFSETQ. This CDR3 has 14 residues. The whole variable domain, filled in from reference TRBV5-1 and TRBJ2-3, reads KAGVTQTPRYLIKTRGQQVTLSCSPISGHRSVSWYQQTPGQGLQFLFEYFSETQRNKGNFPGRFSGRQFSNSRSEMNVSTLELGDSALYLCANTRQASTDTQYFGPGTRLTVL.

J is TRBJ2-2 and V is TRBV5-1, with unresolved D. The V end was cut by 0 bases, the J end by 5 bases, with 11 bases between. The CDR3 is 15 residues long. CDR1 is SGHRS and CDR2 is YFSETQ in the germline V gene. CDR3 coding DNA: TGCGCCAGCAGCTTGGCGGCAGCTTATACCGGGGAGCTGTTTTTT. The encoded protein is CASSLAAAYTGELFF.

The V gene is TRBV28, the J gene TRBJ1-4; TRBD1 aligns across 11 bases. The CDR3 spans 16 residues. Trimming at V came to 6 bases and at J to 7 bases, leaving 10 bases not matched to a gene. CDR1 is MDHEN, CDR2 SYDVKM, per germline. The CDR3 coding sequence is TGTGCCAGCAGCCCCAGCGTGGGGACAGGGGGTGAAAAACTGTTTTTT. Protein: CASSPSVGTGGEKLFF.

The rearrangement joins TRBV2 to TRBJ2-5, with 11 bases matching TRBD1. V lost 4 bases, J lost 4 bases, and 5 bases stayed unmatched. The CDR3 totals 15 residues. Germline V lookup: CDR1 SNHLY, CDR2 FYNNEI. The CDR3 sequence: CASSVDGTGGETQYF. In nucleotides, the CDR3 is TGTGCCAGCAGTGTGGACGGGACAGGGGGAGAGACCCAGTACTTC.

The genes are TRBV28 and TRBJ2-1; D gene uncertain. Between the trimmed V and J ends, which lost 3 bases and 4 bases, there was a span of 4 bases. CDR3 size: 12 residues. Germline CDR1 MDHEN, CDR2 SYDVKM. The DNA for the CDR3 is TGTGCCAGCAGTTTGGAATACAATGAGCAGTTCTTC. Encoded protein: CASSLEYNEQFF.

A few counts support this clone. The V and J genes are TRBV2 and TRBJ2-1; D gene ambiguous. CDR1 SNHLY and CDR2 FYNNEI come from the germline V gene. V shed 6 bases and J shed 5 bases, with 8 bases lying between them. The CDR3 covers 12 residues. The CDR3 sequence is CASRDDNNEQFF. DNA for the CDR3: TGTGCCAGCAGGGACGATAACAATGAGCAGTTCTTC.

V is TRBV11-2 and J is TRBJ2-3; 13 bases align to TRBD2. The J segment lost 6 bases and the V segment lost 0 bases, leaving 3 bases of the junction unmatched. Germline loops: CDR1 SGHAT, CDR2 FQNNGV. The CDR3 length is 16 residues. The CDR3 DNA reads TGTGCCAGCAGCTTAGAATGGACTAGCGGGAGTGATACGCAGTATTTT. This gives the protein CASSLEWTSGSDTQYF.

J is TRBJ2-7 and V is TRBV5-4, with TRBD1 matching over 7 bases. Germline V gives CDR1 SGHNT, CDR2 YYREEE (reference sequence). This CDR3 is built from 15 residues. After removal of 0 bases from V and 5 bases from J, the junction contained 8 bases not matched to a gene. Here the CDR3 DNA reads TGTGCCAGCAGCTTGGTTCCTAGGGGGCGCGACGAGCAGTACTTC. This codes for CASSLVPRGRDEQYF.

This chain links TRBV29-1 with TRBJ2-5; TRBD2 agrees at 15 bases. Per germline, CDR1 SQVTM and CDR2 ANQGSEA. This CDR3 region has 16 residues. With V trimmed by 6 bases and J by 1 base, 6 bases remained unmatched. The CDR3 protein is CSVAPGLAGGQETQYF. In DNA, the CDR3 is TGCAGCGTAGCCCCGGGACTAGCGGGGGGCCAAGAGACCCAGTACTTC. The full variable domain, completed using reference TRBV29-1 and TRBJ2-5, is SAVISQKPSRDICQRGTSLTIQCQVDSQVTMMFWYRQQPGQSLTLIATANQGSEATYESGFVIDKFPISRPNLTFSTLTVSNMSPEDSSIYLCSVAPGLAGGQETQYFGPGTRLLVL.

This chain uses TRBV9 with TRBJ2-1; D perhaps matches TRBD2 (5 bases). CDR1 SGDLS and CDR2 YYNGEE come from the germline V gene. The CDR3 extends over 14 amino acids. Trimming shortened V by 4 bases and J by 6 bases, and 14 bases separated the two germline ends. The CDR3 nucleotides read TGTGCCAGCAGCTCAATCGGGGAAGTCAATGAGCAGTTCTTC. This gives the protein CASSSIGEVNEQFF. Together with reference TRBV9 and TRBJ2-1, the CDR3 gives the full variable domain: DSGVTQTPKHLITATGQRVTLRCSPRSGDLSVYWYQQSLDQGLQFLIQYYNGEERAKGNILERFSAQQFPDLHSELNLSSLELGDSALYFCASSSIGEVNEQFFGPGTRLTVL.

CDR3 coding DNA: TGTGCCAGCAGCGTTGATTTTTATGGCTACACCTTC. Protein product: CASSVDFYGYTF. The rearrangement uses TRBV9 and TRBJ1-2; D gene unclear. CDR3 length equals 12 residues. Germline V CDR1 and CDR2: SGDLS, YYNGEE. V dropped 2 bases and J dropped 5 bases, with 7 bases sitting between them. Supplemented by reference TRBV9 and TRBJ1-2, the full variable domain reads DSGVTQTPKHLITATGQRVTLRCSPRSGDLSVYWYQQSLDQGLQFLIQYYNGEERAKGNILERFSAQQFPDLHSELNLSSLELGDSALYFCASSVDFYGYTFGSGTRLTVV.

The chain combines TRBV2 with TRBJ2-3, with D hard to call. There are 13 residues in the CDR3. Trimming took 7 bases from V and 0 from J, leaving 8 bases between them. CDR1 is SNHLY, CDR2 FYNNEI, per germline. The CDR3, as DNA: TGTGCCAGCAAACGGACCAGCACAGATACGCAGTATTTT. Translation: CASKRTSTDTQYF.

V is TRBV12-5 and J is TRBJ1-1; D gene ambiguous. In germline, CDR1 is LGHNT, CDR2 FRNRAP. V was cut by 5 bases and J by 0 bases, with 7 bases left in between. This CDR3 has 13 amino acids. CDR3: CASGLKVNTEAFF. CDR3 coding DNA: TGTGCTAGTGGTCTTAAAGTGAACACTGAAGCTTTCTTT. Filled out from reference TRBV12-5 and TRBJ1-1, the complete variable domain reads DARVTQTPRHKVTEMGQEVTMRCQPILGHNTVFWYRQTMMQGLELLAYFRNRAPLDDSGMPKDRFSAEMPDATLATLKIQPSEPRDSAVYFCASGLKVNTEAFFGQGTRLTVV.

The V and J genes are TRBV27 and TRBJ2-5, with 7 positions matching TRBD2. V gave up 5 bases and J gave up 5 bases; unmatched junction bases: 11. The CDR3 covers 15 residues. CDR1 is MNHEY, CDR2 SMNVEV, per germline (reference sequence). CDR3 loop: CASSLGRGSWETQYF. Here the CDR3 DNA reads TGTGCCAGCAGTCTAGGGCGCGGGAGCTGGGAGACCCAGTACTTC.

The rearrangement joins TRBV5-4 to TRBJ2-1; 8 bases match TRBD2. CDR3 length: 16 residues. CDR1 and CDR2 (germline): SGHNT, YYREEE (reference sequence). With 3 bases clipped from V and 8 bases from J, the junction kept 13 bases outside the gene matches. The CDR3 nucleotides are TGTGCCAGCAGCTACCTAGCGGGCGCCGGGGAGGATGAGCAGTTCTTC. The encoded protein is CASSYLAGAGEDEQFF.

The J gene is TRBJ2-3, the V gene TRBV14, with TRBD1 as a possible D gene (5 bases). Trimming stripped 5 bases from V and 4 bases from J, with 13 bases between. The CDR3 loop spans 14 amino acids. Per the germline V gene, CDR1 is SGHDN and CDR2 is FVKESK. This CDR3 reads CASSMLGVADTQYF. CDR3 nucleotides: TGTGCCAGCAGCATGCTAGGGGTGGCAGATACGCAGTATTTT.